The 4 T cell receptor beta chains given below trace back to one sample, sequenced in a study of T cells after posttransplantation cyclophosphamide. TCRdb's copy holds only in-frame clones and misses some; the assay was immunoSEQ multiplex PCR. This table has approximately 40,000 clones, around 78% appearing once. Treatment was busulfan-fludarabine conditioning, a marrow graft, and cyclophosphamide on days +3 and +4. Sequenced material: CD4+ T cells sorted from blood, taken approximately 2,000 days after a stem cell transplant with posttransplant cyclophosphamide. The receptors originated from a female patient aged 40 to 50 who received an allogeneic stem cell transplant from a related donor, was CMV-positive, and had no GVHD. These T cells may partly come from the graft donor.

The rearrangement links TRBV28 to TRBJ2-7, with a weak D call TRBD2 (6 bases). The CDR3 spans 16 residues. Germline-derived CDR1 and CDR2 are MDHEN and SYDVKM. V was trimmed by 4 bases and J by 3 bases, leaving 19 bases between them. The CDR3 DNA sequence: TGTGCCAGCAGTTACCCATCCCGCTTGGGGGGCTACGAGCAGTACTTC. It encodes CASSYPSRLGGYEQYF.

This clone was counted only a few times. This chain links TRBV5-1 with TRBJ1-2, with TRBD1 as a possible D gene (5 bases). V lost 3 bases and J lost 7, with 10 bases in between. This CDR3 has 12 residues. The V gene's germline CDR1 is SGHRS and CDR2 YFSETQ. This CDR3 is CASSYDRSGYTF. As DNA, the CDR3 is TGCGCCAGCAGCTATGACAGATCTGGCTACACCTTC.

The chain employs TRBV11-3 and TRBJ2-3; D might be TRBD1 (6 bases). The CDR3 totals 15 residues. CDR1 is SGHNT, CDR2 YENEEA, per germline. V lost 5 bases to trimming and J lost 0 bases, with 12 bases between them. Here the CDR3 reads CASSRRTGSTDTQYF. In DNA, the CDR3 is TGTGCCAGCAGCCGCCGAACAGGGAGCACAGATACGCAGTATTTT.

The CDR3 sequence: CASTPTGQETQYF. The DNA for the CDR3 is TGTGCCAGCACCCCGACGGGCCAAGAGACCCAGTACTTC. The V call is TRBV6-1, the J call TRBJ2-5; no definite D call. Germline V CDR1 and CDR2: MNHNS, SASEGT. Between the trimmed V and J ends, which lost 7 bases and 1 base, there was a span of 10 bases. The CDR3 consists of 13 residues.